The rows below give T cell receptor beta chains drawn from one sample of a study of immune evolution from preneoplasia to lung adenocarcinoma. Data came from immunoSEQ multiplex PCR; TCRdb stores just in-frame clones and leaves some out. The table has thousands of clones, around nine tenths seen once. Sequencing was carried out using FFPE minimally invasive lung adenocarcinoma tissue. These TCRs come from a donor aged 70 or older with lung adenocarcinoma. The CDR3 runs from the conserved cysteine through the conserved F or W. Each record gives: CDR3 protein, CDR3 DNA, D gene, clone size, J gene, V gene. A D gene is named only where the DNA matches it firmly. Clone sizes are given selectively: once, few, many, or a class where the clone is expanded.

CASSPTGFGYEQYF,TGTGCCAGCTCACCGACAGGCTTTGGCTACGAGCAGTACTTC,-,-,TRBJ2-7,TRBV18
CASSSGTIYNEQFF,TGTGCCAGCAGCAGCGGGACTATATACAATGAGCAGTTCTTC,TRBD2,-,TRBJ2-1,TRBV2
CASSSTGGANVLTF,TGTGCCAGTAGTAGTACAGGGGGGGCCAACGTCCTGACTTTC,-,-,TRBJ2-6,TRBV19
CASRSTRLLNTEAFF,TGTGCCAGCAGATCGACGCGGCTTCTGAACACTGAAGCTTTCTTT,-,-,TRBJ1-1,TRBV7-9
CSAALDEQYF,TGCAGTGCTGCCCTTGACGAGCAGTACTTC,-,-,TRBJ2-7,TRBV20-1
CASSQDSGTSYNEQFF,TGCGCCAGCAGCCAAGACAGCGGGACTAGCTACAATGAGCAGTTCTTC,TRBD2,-,TRBJ2-1,TRBV4-1
CASSQDRKGANTEAFF,TGCGCCAGCAGCCAAGATAGAAAAGGGGCGAACACTGAAGCTTTCTTT,-,-,TRBJ1-1,TRBV4-1
CASSGQVTPYEQYF,TGTGCCAGCAGTGGACAGGTTACCCCCTACGAGCAGTACTTC,TRBD1,-,TRBJ2-7,TRBV28
CASSLRALGTGQETQYF,TGTGCCAGCAGCTTAAGAGCCCTTGGGACAGGACAAGAGACCCAGTACTTC,TRBD1,-,TRBJ2-5,TRBV7-3
CASSKAGTGGKGYTF,TGCGCCAGCAGCAAAGCCGGGACAGGGGGAAAGGGCTACACCTTC,TRBD1,-,TRBJ1-2,TRBV4-1
CAWSGGLTKGNEQFF,TGTGCCTGGAGTGGGGGGTTAACGAAGGGGAATGAGCAGTTCTTC,-,once,TRBJ2-1,TRBV30
CATSVGTGEETFF,TGTGCCACCAGCGTCGGGACAGGTGAAGAAACTTTCTTT,TRBD1,-,TRBJ1-1,TRBV15
CAFGGGTGVRNTEAFF,TGTGCCTTCGGGGGAGGGACAGGAGTCCGGAACACTGAAGCTTTCTTT,TRBD1,-,TRBJ1-1,TRBV30
CASSEPTSGSFNEQFF,TGCGCCAGCAGTGAGCCGACTAGCGGGAGTTTCAATGAGCAGTTCTTC,TRBD2,-,TRBJ2-1,TRBV10-2
CASSPQPGQLYEQYF,TGTGCTAGCAGCCCGCAGCCGGGACAGCTCTACGAGCAGTACTTC,TRBD1,-,TRBJ2-7,TRBV7-7
CASSSVAGHNEQFF,TGTGCCAGCTCAAGCGTTGCGGGACACAATGAGCAGTTCTTC,-,-,TRBJ2-1,TRBV18
CASSLVPWGGRQETQYF,TGTGCCAGCAGCTTAGTCCCTTGGGGGGGAAGACAAGAGACCCAGTACTTC,TRBD2,-,TRBJ2-5,TRBV7-4
CASSQDGSQPQHF,TGCGCCAGCAGCCAAGACGGGAGTCAGCCCCAGCATTTT,-,-,TRBJ1-5,TRBV4-3
CASSQEGRGPGTDTQYF,TGTGCCAGCAGCCAAGAAGGACGAGGGCCGGGCACAGATACGCAGTATTTT,-,-,TRBJ2-3,TRBV4-2
CASSLAQGLAGLPYEQYF,TGCGCCAGCAGCTTGGCCCAGGGACTAGCGGGCCTCCCCTACGAGCAGTACTTC,TRBD2,-,TRBJ2-7,TRBV5-1
CASSMDIGGGGEQYF,TGTGCCAGCAGCATGGACATCGGAGGGGGTGGCGAGCAGTACTTC,-,once,TRBJ2-7,TRBV9
CATSKASGKYNEQFF,TGTGCCACCAGCAAGGCTAGCGGAAAATACAATGAGCAGTTCTTC,TRBD2,-,TRBJ2-1,TRBV15
CASGGTGGSYGYTF,TGTGCCAGCGGCGGGACAGGGGGTTCCTATGGCTACACCTTC,TRBD1,-,TRBJ1-2,TRBV6-5
CASSLGTPRDGYTF,TGCGCCAGCAGCCTGGGGACCCCGAGGGATGGCTACACCTTC,-,-,TRBJ1-2,TRBV5-1
CASSEDVGGVGELFF,TGTGCCAGCAGTGAAGATGTGGGGGGCGTGGGGGAGCTGTTTTTT,-,-,TRBJ2-2,TRBV6-1
CASSRTVSTDTQYF,TGCGCCAGCAGCCGGACAGTTAGCACAGATACGCAGTATTTT,-,-,TRBJ2-3,TRBV5-1
CASSGGPRDTFYEQYF,TGTGCCAGCAGCGGCGGACCGCGGGACACTTTCTACGAGCAGTACTTC,-,-,TRBJ2-7,TRBV9
CASSPAPSSYNEQFF,TGTGCCAGCAGCCCAGCGCCGAGCTCCTACAATGAGCAGTTCTTC,-,-,TRBJ2-1,TRBV7-3
CAIRGQGSSGNTIYF,TGTGCCATCAGGGGACAGGGAAGTTCTGGAAACACCATATATTTT,TRBD1,-,TRBJ1-3,TRBV10-3
CASSFVASIGGRGNTGELFF,TGTGCTAGCAGCTTCGTAGCGTCGATCGGCGGGAGGGGTAACACCGGGGAGCTGTTTTTT,TRBD2,once,TRBJ2-2,TRBV7-7
CASSLWGSGLTGELFF,TGTGCCAGCAGTTTATGGGGTAGCGGCCTCACCGGGGAGCTGTTTTTT,-,-,TRBJ2-2,TRBV28
CASAAYRLTAYEQYF,TGTGCCAGCGCTGCCTACCGCCTGACTGCCTACGAGCAGTACTTC,-,-,TRBJ2-7,TRBV6-1
CASSQEITGTYNEQFF,TGTGCCAGCAGCCAAGAGATAACGGGAACTTACAATGAGCAGTTCTTC,-,-,TRBJ2-1,TRBV14
CAISEAGSYNEQFF,TGTGCCATCAGTGAAGCGGGGTCCTACAATGAGCAGTTCTTC,TRBD2,-,TRBJ2-1,TRBV10-3
CASSPGRSSGANVLTF,TGTGCCAGTAGCCCAGGACGGAGCTCTGGGGCCAACGTCCTGACTTTC,-,few,TRBJ2-6,TRBV19
CASSLWVGTGSIGEQFF,TGTGCCAGCAGCTTATGGGTCGGGACAGGGAGTATCGGTGAGCAGTTCTTC,TRBD1,-,TRBJ2-1,TRBV7-9
CASSLKSPGELFF,TGTGCCAGCAGCTTAAAAAGTCCCGGGGAGCTGTTTTTT,-,few,TRBJ2-2,TRBV11-2
CATRGQIRTMEPQHF,TGTGCCACGCGCGGGCAGATCCGAACCATGGAGCCCCAGCATTTT,-,few,TRBJ1-5,TRBV6-6
CASSAFTGIGEKLFF,TGTGCCAGCAGTGCCTTTACAGGGATTGGTGAAAAACTGTTTTTT,-,-,TRBJ1-4,TRBV2
CASSIPGTDNYGYTF,TGTGCCAGTAGCATCCCCGGGACGGATAACTATGGCTACACCTTC,-,-,TRBJ1-2,TRBV19
CASSGREPQPQHF,TGTGCCAGCAGTGGCAGGGAACCTCAGCCCCAGCATTTT,-,-,TRBJ1-5,TRBV28
CASSSSGRFNEKLFF,TGTGCCAGTAGTAGCTCGGGACGGTTTAATGAAAAACTGTTTTTT,-,-,TRBJ1-4,TRBV19
CAWSLGGASTDTQYF,TGTGCCTGGAGCCTAGGGGGGGCTAGCACAGATACGCAGTATTTT,-,-,TRBJ2-3,TRBV30
CASSRRSGDEQYF,TGTGCCAGCAGCCGACGATCGGGGGACGAGCAGTACTTC,-,-,TRBJ2-7,TRBV7-2
CASSIGGGGNQETQYF,TGTGCCAGCAGTATTGGGGGCGGGGGGAACCAAGAGACCCAGTACTTC,TRBD2,-,TRBJ2-5,TRBV28
CASSIQTGTGELFF,TGTGCCAGCAGTATCCAGACAGGGACCGGGGAGCTGTTTTTT,TRBD1,-,TRBJ2-2,TRBV27
CASSLGRAGGETQYF,TGTGCCAGCAGCTTAGGCCGAGCGGGGGGAGAGACCCAGTACTTC,TRBD2,-,TRBJ2-5,TRBV7-8
CASSQDRWGTQYF,TGTGCCAGCAGCCAGGACCGATGGGGGACCCAGTACTTC,-,-,TRBJ2-5,TRBV27